This T cell receptor beta chain was recovered during a study of radiation and T cells in renal cell carcinoma. The wider study: Nephrectomy followed 15 Gy stereotactic body radiation by 4 weeks. Study-wide results and caveats: Top tumor clonotypes rose in blood 2 weeks post-radiation, then contracted.

Remarks on this clone: No antigen is known for it.

Time point meaning: blood 2 weeks post-SBRT. The treatment denotes: 15 Gy SBRT to primary tumor, nephrectomy 4 weeks later. After SBRT, blood was collected at 2 and 4 weeks, plus baseline. The patient's renal cell carcinoma had clear cell pathology. The V gene lost 6 bases and the J gene lost 3 bases, with 23 bases spanning the gap. CDR3 length equals 17 residues. Germline CDR1 is MGHRA and CDR2 is YSYEKL. Some clones are missing from TCRdb's copy, which holds only in-frame ones; the method was immunoSEQ multiplex PCR. The sample contains some 76,000 clones, roughly 82% of which appear only once. This sequence was found in a man aged 55 to 70 with renal cell carcinoma. J is TRBJ1-1 and V is TRBV4-1; D possibly corresponds to TRBD1 (6 bases). Specimen: blood, collected from a patient whose treatment included radiotherapy and nephrectomy. The CDR3 DNA reads TGCGCCAGCAGTCTAATGGCCCGACAGAGGGGGGACACTGAAGCTTTCTTT. Translated, it gives CASSLMARQRGDTEAFF.